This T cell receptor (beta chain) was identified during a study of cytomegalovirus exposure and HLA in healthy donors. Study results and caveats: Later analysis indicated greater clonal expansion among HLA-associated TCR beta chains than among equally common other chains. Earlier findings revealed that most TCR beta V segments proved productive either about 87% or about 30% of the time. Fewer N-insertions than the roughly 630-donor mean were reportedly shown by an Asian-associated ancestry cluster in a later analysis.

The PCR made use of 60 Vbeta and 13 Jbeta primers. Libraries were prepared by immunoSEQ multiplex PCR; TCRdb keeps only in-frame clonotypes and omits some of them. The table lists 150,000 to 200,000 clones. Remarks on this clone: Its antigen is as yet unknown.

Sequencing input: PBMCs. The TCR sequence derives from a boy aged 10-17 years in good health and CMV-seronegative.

The CDR3 is CASSFPSGGAKDTQYF. The CDR3 coding sequence is TGTGCCAGCAGCTTCCCTAGCGGGGGGGCAAAGGATACGCAGTATTTT. The chain carries TRBV7-6 and TRBJ2-3, with 12 bases matching TRBD2. The germline gives CDR1 SGHVS, CDR2 FNYEAQ. V dropped 3 bases and J dropped 6; count of bases not matched to a gene: 7. The CDR3 loop spans 16 amino acids.